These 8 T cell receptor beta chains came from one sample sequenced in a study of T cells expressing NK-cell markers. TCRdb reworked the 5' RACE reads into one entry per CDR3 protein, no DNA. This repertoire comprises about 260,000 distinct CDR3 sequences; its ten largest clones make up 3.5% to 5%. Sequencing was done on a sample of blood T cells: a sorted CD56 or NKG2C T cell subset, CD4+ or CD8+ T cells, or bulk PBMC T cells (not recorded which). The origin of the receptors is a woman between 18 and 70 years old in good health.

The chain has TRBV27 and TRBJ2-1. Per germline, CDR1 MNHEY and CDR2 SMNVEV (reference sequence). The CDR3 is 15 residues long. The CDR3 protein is CASSFAQSSYNEQFF.

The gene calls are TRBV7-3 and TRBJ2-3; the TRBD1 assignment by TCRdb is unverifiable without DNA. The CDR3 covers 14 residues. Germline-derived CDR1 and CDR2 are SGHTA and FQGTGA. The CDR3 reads CASSYRDYTDTQYF.

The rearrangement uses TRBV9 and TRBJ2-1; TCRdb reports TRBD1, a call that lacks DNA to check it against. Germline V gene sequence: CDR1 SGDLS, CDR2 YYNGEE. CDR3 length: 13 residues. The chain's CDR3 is CASSAAGGNEQFF.

CDR3 sequence reads: CASGLEGGSTYEQYF. The gene calls are TRBV7-2 and TRBJ2-7; lacking DNA, the TRBD2 call made by TCRdb goes unchecked. Germline assignment: CDR1 SGHTA and CDR2 FQGNSA. This CDR3 is 15 amino acids long.

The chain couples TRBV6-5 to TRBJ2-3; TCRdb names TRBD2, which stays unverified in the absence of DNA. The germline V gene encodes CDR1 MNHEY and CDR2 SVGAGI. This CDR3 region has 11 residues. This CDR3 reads CASTQRDTQYF.

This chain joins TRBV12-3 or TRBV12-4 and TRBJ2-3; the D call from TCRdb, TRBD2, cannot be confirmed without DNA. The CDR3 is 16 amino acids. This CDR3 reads CASSNRDLAATDTQYF.

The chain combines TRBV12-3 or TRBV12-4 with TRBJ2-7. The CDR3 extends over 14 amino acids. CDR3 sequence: CASSPVGTVYEQYF.

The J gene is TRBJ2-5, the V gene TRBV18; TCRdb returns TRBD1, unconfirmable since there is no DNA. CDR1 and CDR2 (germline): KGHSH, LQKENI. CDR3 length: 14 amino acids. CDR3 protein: CASSPSDRAETQYF.